These 17 T cell receptor beta chains were all obtained from the same sample, sequenced in a study of blood T cell repertoires in COVID-19. Method: immunoSEQ multiplex PCR; TCRdb's copy keeps in-frame clones and lacks some. This sample has about 140,000 clones, with 70% to 90% found just once. The sequencing sample was made of PBMCs or T cells enriched from blood (not recorded which). These receptors were obtained from a woman aged 45-65 years with acute COVID-19.

The V gene is TRBV18, the J gene TRBJ1-1; D remains unclear. The CDR3 totals 15 residues. Trimming stripped 0 bases from V and 1 base from J, with 9 bases between. Per germline, CDR1 KGHSH and CDR2 LQKENI. CDR3 in amino acids: CASSPPSAGNTEAFF. The CDR3 bases are TGTGCCAGCTCACCACCTTCGGCAGGGAACACTGAAGCTTTCTTT.

The chain carries TRBV9 and TRBJ2-1; 9 nucleotides agree with TRBD1. V shed 0 bases, J shed 6 bases, and the junction held 4 bases outside the gene matches. This CDR3 comprises 15 residues. CDR1 and CDR2 (germline): SGDLS, YYNGEE. The CDR3 region has the DNA TGTGCCAGCAGCGTAGTGGGACAGGGCGGCAATGAGCAGTTCTTC. Protein product: CASSVVGQGGNEQFF.

The sample holds one count of this clone. The genes are TRBV28 and TRBJ2-5, with 16 bases matching TRBD2. The CDR3 length is 17 residues. Germline V gene sequence: CDR1 MDHEN, CDR2 SYDVKM. Trimming removed 6 bases from V and 4 bases from J; junction bases left unmatched: 8. The CDR3 bases are TGTGCCAGCAGATCCGGGACTAGCGGGAGGGGCGGAGAGACCCAGTACTTC. This gives the protein CASRSGTSGRGGETQYF.

This clone showed up just a few times. V is TRBV27 and J is TRBJ2-7, with 9 bases lining up with TRBD2. The trim removed 6 bases at V and 0 bases at J, leaving 12 bases unmatched. The CDR3 has 17 residues. Looked up from germline, CDR1 is MNHEY and CDR2 is SMNVEV (reference sequence). The CDR3 nucleotides read TGTGCCAGCAGCCGCTCAAGGCTAGCGGGGAGCTCCTACGAGCAGTACTTC. As protein: CASSRSRLAGSSYEQYF.

This sequence joins TRBV28 and TRBJ1-2; D gene unclear. CDR1 MDHEN and CDR2 SYDVKM come from the germline V gene. This CDR3 has 12 residues. The germline V and J ends were trimmed by 8 bases and 7 bases, with 14 bases remaining between them. CDR3 sequence: CASHAGSLGYTF. In nucleotides, the CDR3 is TGTGCCAGCCATGCGGGTTCACTTGGCTACACCTTC.

CDR3 region: CASSVQGQNTGELFF. In DNA, the CDR3 is TGTGCCAGCAGCGTTCAGGGCCAGAACACCGGGGAGCTGTTTTTT. The rearrangement joins TRBV9 to TRBJ2-2, with a possible D match to TRBD1 (5 bases). Germline V gene data show CDR1 as SGDLS and CDR2 as YYNGEE. Trimming stripped 2 bases from V and 1 base from J, with 9 bases between. CDR3 size: 15 residues.

V usage is TRBV19 and J usage is TRBJ1-1, with a possible D match to TRBD1 (5 bases). The CDR3 is made up of 18 amino acids. Trimming removed 7 bases at V and 4 bases at J, with 28 bases between. Germline-derived CDR1 and CDR2 are LNHDA and SQIVND (reference sequence). The CDR3 coding sequence is TGTGCCAGTACTACCATAGCGGGAGATCAGGGTTTTCGCACTGAAGCTTTCTTT. Its protein product is CASTTIAGDQGFRTEAFF.

In this sample, this clone turned up once. The chain links TRBV30 to TRBJ1-1, with D possibly TRBD1 on 6 matching bases. Germline CDR1 reads GTSNPN; CDR2 reads SVGIG (reference sequence). V shed 6 bases and J shed 1 base, with 9 bases lying between them. CDR3 length: 12 amino acids. The CDR3 region is CACRTANTEAFF. The CDR3 nucleotides are TGTGCCTGCCGGACAGCGAACACTGAAGCTTTCTTT.

The chain links TRBV5-5 to TRBJ2-6, with TRBD1 matching 10 bases. There are 18 residues in the CDR3. The germline CDR1 and CDR2 sequences are SGHKS and YYEKEE (reference sequence). Losses at the gene ends were 2 bases for V and 2 bases for J; bases not matched to a gene: 7. In DNA form, the CDR3 reads TGTGCCAGCAGCTTCCGCGGGACAGGGGCGACTGGGGCCAACGTCCTGACTTTC. Translated: CASSFRGTGATGANVLTF.

To note about this clone: Other DNA sequences from this sample encode an identical CDR3 as well. This chain connects TRBV30 to TRBJ2-3, with TRBD2 identical over 9 bases. Germline values: CDR1 GTSNPN, CDR2 SVGIG (reference sequence). The V segment lost 3 bases and the J segment 4 bases; nucleotides outside the gene matches: 8. The CDR3 covers 15 residues. CDR3 sequence reads: CAWSPGLAGADTQYF. In nucleotides, the CDR3 is TGTGCCTGGAGCCCGGGACTAGCAGGGGCAGATACGCAGTATTTT. The full variable domain, with the rest looked up from reference TRBV30 and TRBJ2-3, is SQTIHQWPATLVQPVGSPLSLECTVEGTSNPNLYWYRQAAGRGLQLLFYSVGIGQISSEVPQNLSASRPQDRQFILSSKKLLLSDSGFYLCAWSPGLAGADTQYFGPGTRLTVL.

V gene TRBV24-1 combines with J gene TRBJ1-5, with TRBD1 matching 8 bases. Trimming cost V 3 bases and J 2 bases; bases outside gene matches: 5. The CDR3 runs to 16 residues. CDR1 is KGHDR and CDR2 is SFDVKD in the germline V gene. DNA of the CDR3: TGTGCCACCAGTGATCCAACAGGGGGGGGCAATCAGCCCCAGCATTTT. Protein: CATSDPTGGGNQPQHF.

The gene calls are TRBV7-2 and TRBJ2-1; 9 nucleotides line up with TRBD1. Germline values: CDR1 SGHTA, CDR2 FQGNSA. The CDR3 covers 16 residues. The ends lost 2 bases at V and 1 base at J; junction bases unmatched: 3. In DNA, the CDR3 is TGTGCCAGCAGCTTAACCGGACAGGGGTCCTACAATGAGCAGTTCTTC. Encoded protein: CASSLTGQGSYNEQFF.

This clone appeared a single time. The chain combines TRBV5-4 with TRBJ2-7; D is ambiguous. V dropped 2 bases and J dropped 1 base, with 10 bases sitting between them. The CDR3 consists of 14 residues. CDR1 is SGHNT and CDR2 is YYREEE in the germline V gene (reference sequence). The CDR3 here is CASSFSSTSYEQYF. CDR3 nucleotides: TGTGCCAGCAGCTTTTCTTCTACGTCCTACGAGCAGTACTTC. The variable domain in full, with the rest retrieved from reference TRBV5-4 and TRBJ2-7, is ETGVTQSPTHLIKTRGQQVTLRCSSQSGHNTVSWYQQALGQGPQFIFQYYREEENGRGNFPPRFSGLQFPNYSSELNVNALELDDSALYLCASSFSSTSYEQYFGPGTRLTVT.

V is TRBV6-2 or TRBV6-3 and J is TRBJ2-7, with a possible D match to TRBD2 (6 bases). The germline gives CDR1 MNHEY, CDR2 SVGEGT. CDR3 length: 18 amino acids. V shed 6 bases and J shed 2 bases, with 26 bases lying between them. CDR3 loop: CASSPPATLAETTYEQYF. CDR3 coding DNA: TGTGCCAGCAGCCCCCCAGCTACATTAGCGGAAACAACCTACGAGCAGTACTTC.

This clone was observed a handful of times. This chain links TRBV7-8 with TRBJ2-1; 8 nucleotides agree with TRBD2. V was pared by 5 bases and J by 2 bases, with 17 bases of the junction left unmatched. The CDR3 covers 19 residues. Germline V gene sequence: CDR1 SGHVS, CDR2 FQNEAQ. CDR3 DNA: TGTGCCAGCAGCCCCGTGGTGGTAGCGGGACATTCGGCCTACAATGAGCAGTTCTTC. It encodes CASSPVVVAGHSAYNEQFF.

The chain carries TRBV15 and TRBJ2-7, with D maybe TRBD1 (5 bases). The germline gives CDR1 LNHNV, CDR2 YYDKDF (reference sequence). The CDR3 loop spans 12 amino acids. The V end was cut by 4 bases, the J end by 3 bases, with 7 bases between. The chain's CDR3 is CATSKQGYEQYF. The CDR3 DNA reads as TGTGCCACCAGCAAGCAGGGCTACGAGCAGTACTTC. The full variable domain, in which reference TRBV15 and TRBJ2-7 provide the parts outside the CDR3, is DAMVIQNPRYQVTQFGKPVTLSCSQTLNHNVMYWYQQKSSQAPKLLFHYYDKDFNNEADTPDNFQSRRPNTSFCFLDIRSPGLGDTAMYLCATSKQGYEQYFGPGTRLTVT.

In this sample, this clone is medium-sized. The rearrangement joins TRBV4-2 to TRBJ2-2, with 9 bases fitting TRBD2. The germline gives CDR1 LGHNA, CDR2 YNFKEQ. The CDR3 totals 15 residues. J was trimmed by 5 bases and V by 4 bases; bases with no gene match: 5. This chain's CDR3 is CASSPGAGGTGELFF. The CDR3, as DNA: TGTGCCAGCAGCCCCGGAGCGGGAGGAACCGGGGAGCTGTTTTTT.